This T cell receptor (beta chain) stems from a study of CD8 T cells in Susac syndrome (dated by TCRdb to the late 2010s). Some background on the complete study: Repertoire sequencing was used to test whether CD8+ T cell activation and differentiation in Susac syndrome was antigen driven.

Peripheral blood CD8+ and CD4+ T cells from healthy donors, Susac syndrome patients and multiple sclerosis patients were profiled using high-throughput TCR beta sequencing. Treatment-naive patients with stable or active relapsing-remitting disease fulfilling revised McDonald criteria were used as multiple sclerosis controls. Bulk CD8+ and CD4+ T cells were purified by magnetic negative isolation, while CD8+ TEMRA cells were enriched using FACS. Blood was collected in EDTA tubes and processed within 24 hours, with PBMCs isolated through density gradient centrifugation. PBMCs destined for TCR sequencing were cryopreserved in liquid nitrogen and later thawed in a 37 °C water bath. Purity of sorted or isolated CD4+, CD8+ and CD8+ TEMRA cells was at least 90%. RNA was extracted with the RNeasy kit and roughly 0.45 to 1 ug was reverse transcribed using random hexamers. The immunoSEQ multiplex PCR assay, which covers 54 Vbeta and 13 Jbeta segments, was used to amplify TCR beta CDR3 regions. PCR amplification bias was corrected by using a synthetic template baseline for primer optimization and computational correction. In the original analysis: Reads were annotated to V, D and J genes per IMGT and analyzed with immunoSEQ Analyzer, keeping only productive sequences. To calculate clonality, Shannon entropy was normalized by log2 of the number of productive unique sequences and then subtracted from one. Public and private clones were assessed among the 100 most prevalent clones of each patient and control. Susac-specific clones were defined as absent from healthy and MS cohorts, some 1,000 published viral clones and other ImmuneACCESS disease sequences. The raw public reads went through TCRdb reprocessing: fastp at Q25, MiXCR clone calling, in-frame beta chains kept. Rows merge per CDR3 protein into single entries with the most common DNA and genes. The V and J calls and clone size come from TCRdb's table, not from the authors' own analysis. The sample profile shows roughly 180,000 distinct CDR3 sequences; approximately 93% of them were found once. The top ten clones comprise around 0.09% of the sample.

Comment on this clonotype: The clone's antigen remains unknown. No much larger clone exists at a distance of one base, and base qualities are not known.

General findings and caveats noted by the study authors: The TCR sequencing and HLA analysis was acknowledged to have included a relatively small number of individuals.

The receptor's source is a human donor with multiple sclerosis. Sequencing used CD4+ T cells from PBMCs.

Read as DNA, the sequence is TGTGCCAGCAGTCCTCTGCCCCCTCGAGACACCGGGGAGCTGTTTTTT. Translated, it gives CASSPLPPRDTGELFF. The V gene is TRBV27 and the J gene is TRBJ2-2, with the D segment identity uncertain. V is clipped by 5 bases and J by 3 bases, and the sequence between their germline boundaries is 16 bases long. In the germline V gene (reference sequence), CDR1 corresponds to MNHEY and CDR2 to SMNVEV. The CDR3 has 16 amino acids, counting the end cysteine and phenylalanine. Just CDR3 DNA is preserved here, 48 bases in frame from base 1.